What follows is one T cell receptor (beta chain) and its context. This clone was seen only a few times. No antigen is known for it. Per-base qualities were not stored, and no clone one base away is much larger. The data stem from a study of blood T cell repertoires in COVID-19 (dated by TCRdb to 2018 to 2021). About the study as a whole: Samples from collaborators originated in the United States, Italy and Spain and spanned both the acute and convalescent phases of COVID-19. The samples were drawn from the first 160 participants of the ongoing ImmuneRACE study and from 1,254 subjects provided by 6 global collaborators. HLA class I and class II types, where available, came from metadata supplied by the sample provider rather than from assay-based typing. Subjects who had been exposed to COVID-19, were actively infected with it, or had recovered from it provided the deeply sampled blood TCRbeta repertoires that made up the dataset. The material from the prospective study consisted of cDNA or gDNA derived from T cells, B-cell-depleted T cells, or PBMCs. A freely available public database, intended as a resource for researchers studying the immune response to SARS-CoV-2, is where the repertoires were released. The sample metadata nearly always contained a de-identified subject ID, COVID-19 status, age in years and sex.

Study-level results and caveats: Clinical and demographic metadata were provided uncurated, with the amount varying by source and participant.

TCRbeta CDR3 regions were amplified from genomic DNA by means of the immunoSEQ Assay, a bias-controlled multiplex PCR. In the authors' own workflow: The number of nucleated cells in each sample was estimated by amplification of reference gene primers within the assay. To quantify the absolute abundance of each unique TCRbeta CDR3 rearrangement, sequence reads were collapsed and filtered. For each sample, productive Simpson clonality was calculated as the square root of Simpson's diversity index across productive rearrangements. TCRdb took this table from immuneACCESS and kept in-frame rearrangements with V and J called. Such tables lack part of the clones; where checked against another copy, unresolved V genes explain under half of the gap, and the rest is unexplained. The D gene and trimming were derived from the DNA, and the V and J assignments and clone size from that table. For this sample there are a few hundred thousand clones; nearly 90% appear just once. Clones ranked in the top ten supply about 9.4% of the sample.

CDR1 and CDR2 (SGHNT, YYREEE) derive from the germline V gene (reference sequence). V has 5 bases trimmed and J has 5 bases trimmed; junction bases matching no gene number 9. From its cysteine to its phenylalanine, the CDR3 spans 16 amino acids. Only the CDR3 part of the read is kept: 48 bases, read in frame from the first base. Enrolling through a virtual design, the prospective study's participants ranged in age from roughly 18 to 100 years and lived across 20 to 30 United States geographic areas. Cohort assignment in the prospective study relied on participant-reported clinical history from a screening survey and a study questionnaire. Recovered participants in ImmuneRACE Cohort 3 were defined as having two consecutive negative NP/OP PCR tests, clearance from a healthcare professional, or resolution of symptoms. Each participant in the prospective study had whole blood, serum and a nasopharyngeal or oropharyngeal swab collected by mobile phlebotomists. Over a roughly 2-month period, participants in the prospective study had the option of providing additional blood draws and questionnaires. Blood samples from the prospective study were shipped frozen or at room temperature prior to DNA extraction.

The sequence joins TRBV5-4 to TRBJ2-5; TRBD2 fits 13 bases in the junction. The clonotype was recovered from a woman aged 30 to 39 who had recovered from COVID-19. Sequences were obtained from PBMCs or T cells enriched from blood (not recorded which). The CDR3: CASRRGLAGERETQYF. The DNA sequence is as follows: TGTGCCAGCAGGAGAGGACTAGCGGGAGAGCGGGAGACCCAGTACTTC. This CDR3, with the reference TRBV5-4 and TRBJ2-5 proteins standing in past its ends, gives the full variable domain ETGVTQSPTHLIKTRGQQVTLRCSSQSGHNTVSWYQQALGQGPQFIFQYYREEENGRGNFPPRFSGLQFPNYSSELNVNALELDDSALYLCASRRGLAGERETQYFGPGTRLLVL.